This section outlines one T cell receptor beta chain sequence together with its context. The data stem from a study of T cell clones after liver transplantation. TCRdb's copy holds only in-frame clones and misses some; the assay was immunoSEQ multiplex PCR. The repertoire consists of more than 95,000 clones, with 82% occurring once and the leading ten covering 0.99%. V was trimmed by 1 base and J by 5 bases, leaving 14 bases between them. The germline CDR1 and CDR2 sequences are SGHAT and FQNNGV. The CDR3 has 15 amino acids. The rearrangement joins TRBV11-2 to TRBJ1-2, with no clear D. This sample comprised CD4+ T cells from blood, obtained before liver transplant. The origin of this receptor is a human donor who received a liver transplant. As DNA, the CDR3 is TGTGCCAGCAGCTTAGGTGTCTCGGGCGTTTATGGCTACACCTTC. Translation: CASSLGVSGVYGYTF.